This is a list of T cell receptor beta chains from one sample in a study of regulatory T cells in long-lasting Graves disease. TCRdb fed the multiplex PCR reads into MiXCR, producing one record per CDR3 protein. The table records more than 400,000 distinct CDR3 sequences, about 16% of them present only once. The sample was also reused in another study, on T cells in Graves' hyperthyroidism and ophthalmopathy.

The source was peripheral blood mononuclear cells (PBMCs), collected at new diagnosis, from a patient treated with antithyroid drugs. Every receptor here comes from a woman aged 30 to 39 with Graves disease. The CDR3 runs from the conserved cysteine through the conserved F or W. D genes are given only for firm matches. A row's size may be missing; if present it is once, few, many or a size class.

TRBV13	many	TRBJ2-1	-	CASSLAGSAHNEQFF	TGTGCCAGCAGCTTAGCGGGTAGCGCCCACAATGAGCAGTTCTTC
TRBV11-2	many	TRBJ2-5	-	CASSYGQIQETQYF	TGTGCCAGCAGCTACGGACAGATTCAAGAGACCCAGTACTTC
TRBV28	many	TRBJ2-2	-	CASSPLNRRRSGELFF	TGTGCCAGCAGTCCCCTTAACAGGAGGAGGAGCGGGGAGCTGTTTTTT
TRBV11-2	few	TRBJ2-3	TRBD2	CASSEAKASGLSTDTQYF	TGTGCCAGCAGTGAAGCTAAGGCTAGCGGCCTTAGCACAGATACGCAGTATTTT
TRBV3-1	many	TRBJ2-5	TRBD1	CASSPDRDGETQYF	TGTGCCAGCAGCCCTGACAGGGATGGAGAGACCCAGTACTTC
TRBV6-2/TRBV6-3	many	TRBJ2-3	TRBD1	CASRDRVDTQYF	TGTGCCAGCAGGGACAGGGTGGATACGCAGTATTTT
TRBV24-1	-	TRBJ2-1	TRBD2	CATSGSGTSLNEQFF	TGTGCCACCAGCGGCTCCGGGACTAGTTTAAATGAGCAGTTCTTC
TRBV24-1	many	TRBJ2-7	-	CATSDRDYEQYF	TGTGCCACCAGTGACAGAGACTACGAGCAGTACTTC
TRBV6-1	many	TRBJ2-7	-	CASLIRENYEQYF	TGTGCCAGCCTAATACGGGAGAACTACGAGCAGTACTTC
TRBV2	many	TRBJ2-1	-	CASSEGGIAYNEQFF	TGTGCCAGCAGTGAAGGCGGTATAGCCTACAATGAGCAGTTCTTC
TRBV27	few	TRBJ2-5	TRBD2	CASRAGMTQYF	TGTGCCAGTCGAGCGGGGATGACCCAGTACTTC
TRBV20-1	many	TRBJ1-1	-	CSARDWGGDTEAFF	TGCAGTGCTAGAGACTGGGGGGGAGACACTGAAGCTTTCTTT
TRBV7-9	many	TRBJ1-1	-	CASSLVWTASQAFF	TGTGCCAGCAGCTTAGTTTGGACAGCAAGTCAAGCTTTCTTT
TRBV7-9	many	TRBJ1-1	-	CASSITGTAPEAFF	TGTGCCAGCAGCATCACAGGCACCGCACCCGAAGCTTTCTTT
TRBV28	-	TRBJ2-2	-	CASGDMGDGELFF	TGTGCCAGCGGCGACATGGGGGACGGGGAGCTGTTTTTT
TRBV4-3	few	TRBJ2-1	TRBD2	CASSQAAGGPGNEQFF	TGCGCCAGCAGCCAAGCAGCGGGAGGGCCGGGGAATGAGCAGTTCTTC
TRBV28	many	TRBJ2-5	-	CATSLGGRETQYF	TGTGCCACCTCACTTGGGGGGCGAGAGACCCAGTACTTC
TRBV12-3/TRBV12-4	many	TRBJ2-7	TRBD2	CASSLSGLGYEQYF	TGTGCCAGCAGTTTATCGGGACTAGGCTACGAGCAGTACTTC
TRBV28	many	TRBJ1-5	-	CASSFPPAGYGQPQHF	TGTGCCAGCAGTTTCCCCCCAGCGGGTTATGGTCAGCCCCAGCATTTT
TRBV29-1	many	TRBJ2-7	TRBD1	CSAQTGFEQYF	TGCAGCGCCCAGACAGGGTTCGAGCAGTACTTC
TRBV2	few	TRBJ2-5	-	CASIGVAGQETQYF	TGTGCCAGCATCGGGGTAGCTGGGCAAGAGACCCAGTACTTC
TRBV28	many	TRBJ1-5	-	CGGGGISGQPQHF	TGTGGGGGCGGGGGGATCTCCGGTCAGCCCCAGCATTTT
TRBV3-1	few	TRBJ1-2	-	CASSQGVKGYYGYTF	TGTGCCAGCAGCCAAGGTGTTAAGGGGTACTATGGCTACACCTTC
TRBV4-2	-	TRBJ2-4	TRBD2	CASSQEASGTPRNIQYF	TGTGCCAGCAGCCAAGAGGCTAGCGGGACCCCCCGGAACATTCAGTACTTC
TRBV4-2	many	TRBJ2-7	TRBD2	CASSPRTSGRNYEQYF	TGTGCCAGCAGCCCCCGGACTAGCGGGAGGAACTACGAGCAGTACTTC
TRBV5-4	-	TRBJ2-6	-	CASSFTGSFSGANVLTF	TGTGCCAGCAGCTTTACAGGGAGCTTCTCTGGGGCCAACGTCCTGACTTTC
TRBV20-1	many	TRBJ2-7	-	CSTQLPIYNTYEQYF	TGCAGTACCCAGTTGCCGATTTATAACACCTACGAGCAGTACTTC
TRBV20-1	few	TRBJ2-5	-	CSANRVFQETQYF	TGCAGTGCTAATAGAGTTTTTCAAGAGACCCAGTACTTC
TRBV11-2	many	TRBJ2-3	-	CASSLGPARSGTDTQYF	TGTGCCAGCAGCTTAGGACCCGCGAGGTCGGGCACAGATACGCAGTATTTT
TRBV12-3/TRBV12-4	many	TRBJ2-1	TRBD2	CASSLLVTSGEDNNEQFF	TGTGCCAGCAGTTTACTTGTGACTAGCGGGGAAGATAACAATGAGCAGTTCTTC
TRBV6-9	many	TRBJ2-2	-	CASSYAGSTGELFF	TGTGCCAGCAGTTATGCAGGGTCTACCGGGGAGCTGTTTTTT
TRBV18	many	TRBJ2-1	TRBD1	CASSYDRGGYNEQFF	TGTGCCAGCTCTTATGACAGGGGAGGTTACAATGAGCAGTTCTTC
TRBV11-2	many	TRBJ2-3	TRBD2	CASSFRGRGSDTQYF	TGTGCCAGCAGCTTCCGCGGGAGGGGATCAGATACGCAGTATTTT
TRBV20-1	many	TRBJ2-3	TRBD2	CRPAGGSTDTQYF	TGCAGGCCGGCGGGAGGTAGCACAGATACGCAGTATTTT
TRBV2	many	TRBJ2-1	-	CASSPDTEQFF	TGTGCCAGCAGTCCCGACACTGAGCAGTTCTTC
TRBV28	-	TRBJ2-7	-	CASSSTGSRREQYF	TGTGCCAGCAGTTCCACAGGGTCTCGCCGCGAGCAGTACTTC
TRBV20-1	few	TRBJ2-4	-	CSARGLAKNIQYF	TGCAGTGCTAGAGGTCTAGCCAAAAACATTCAGTACTTC
TRBV14	many	TRBJ2-7	-	CASKKDEPYEQYF	TGTGCCAGCAAAAAGGACGAGCCCTACGAGCAGTACTTC
TRBV6-1	many	TRBJ1-2	-	CASSRDGWYGYTF	TGTGCCAGCAGCAGAGACGGATGGTATGGCTACACCTTC
TRBV6-5	many	TRBJ2-7	TRBD2	CASSSHGTSSYEQYF	TGTGCCAGCAGTTCCCACGGGACTAGCTCCTACGAGCAGTACTTC
TRBV6-2/TRBV6-3	-	TRBJ2-7	TRBD1	CASSQPPDRGYEQYF	TGTGCCAGCAGCCAACCTCCGGACAGGGGCTACGAGCAGTACTTC
TRBV3-1	once	TRBJ1-2	TRBD1	CASSTRTGRLGLYGYTF	TGTGCCAGCAGCACCCGGACAGGGAGACTCGGCCTCTATGGCTACACCTTC
TRBV2	many	TRBJ1-5	-	CASRDNRNQPQHF	TGTGCCAGCCGGGACAACCGGAATCAGCCCCAGCATTTT
TRBV5-1	many	TRBJ2-1	-	CASSYKRDRFNEQFF	TGCGCCAGCAGCTACAAGCGGGACAGGTTCAATGAGCAGTTCTTC
TRBV11-1	few	TRBJ2-5	-	CASTVRERAPGETQYF	TGTGCCAGCACCGTTAGGGAGCGGGCACCTGGGGAGACCCAGTACTTC
TRBV10-3	few	TRBJ2-3	TRBD2	CAGPQAGGLPDTQYF	TGTGCCGGACCACAGGCGGGAGGGCTCCCAGATACGCAGTATTTT
TRBV18	many	TRBJ2-1	-	CASSPQVDDEQFF	TGTGCCAGCTCCCCACAGGTAGACGATGAGCAGTTCTTC
TRBV24-1	-	TRBJ1-2	-	CAIKGDPNYGYTF	TGTGCCATAAAGGGGGATCCTAACTATGGCTACACCTTC
TRBV6-2/TRBV6-3	many	TRBJ2-4	TRBD1	CASSGTGRSKNIQYF	TGTGCCAGCAGTGGGACAGGGCGGTCCAAAAACATTCAGTACTTC
TRBV3-1	many	TRBJ2-2	TRBD2	CASSLSGRNTGELFF	TGTGCCAGCAGCCTTAGCGGGAGAAACACCGGGGAGCTGTTTTTT